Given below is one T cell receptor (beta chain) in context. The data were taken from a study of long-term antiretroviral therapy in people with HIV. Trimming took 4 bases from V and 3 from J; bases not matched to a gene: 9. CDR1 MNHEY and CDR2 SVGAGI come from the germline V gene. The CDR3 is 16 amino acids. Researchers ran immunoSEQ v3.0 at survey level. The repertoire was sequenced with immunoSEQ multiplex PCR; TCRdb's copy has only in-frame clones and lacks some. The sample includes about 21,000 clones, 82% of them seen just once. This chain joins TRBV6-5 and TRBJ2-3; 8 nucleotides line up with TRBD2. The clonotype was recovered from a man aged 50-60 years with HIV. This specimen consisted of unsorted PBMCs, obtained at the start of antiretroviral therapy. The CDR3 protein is CASSSFSGGVTDTQYF. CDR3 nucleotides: TGTGCCAGCAGTTCTTTCAGCGGGGGTGTGACAGATACGCAGTATTTT.